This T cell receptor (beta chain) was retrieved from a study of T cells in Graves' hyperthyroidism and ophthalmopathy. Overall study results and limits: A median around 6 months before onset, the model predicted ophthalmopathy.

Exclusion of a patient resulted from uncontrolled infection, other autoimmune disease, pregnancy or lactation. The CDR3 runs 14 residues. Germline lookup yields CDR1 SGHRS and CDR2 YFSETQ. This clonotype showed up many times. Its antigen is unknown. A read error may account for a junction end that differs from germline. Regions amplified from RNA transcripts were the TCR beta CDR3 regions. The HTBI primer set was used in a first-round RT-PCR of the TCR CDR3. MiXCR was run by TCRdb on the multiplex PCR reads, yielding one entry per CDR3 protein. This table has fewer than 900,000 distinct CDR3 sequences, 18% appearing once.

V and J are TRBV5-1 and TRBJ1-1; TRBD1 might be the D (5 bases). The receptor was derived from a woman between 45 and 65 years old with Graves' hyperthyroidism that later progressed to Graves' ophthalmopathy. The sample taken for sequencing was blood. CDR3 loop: CASSFSGGNTEAFF. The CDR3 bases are TGTGCCAGCAGTTTTTCGGGGGGGAACACTGAAGCTTTCTTT.